Below, 20 T cell receptor beta chains from the same sample are listed, as sequenced in a study of radiation and T cells in renal cell carcinoma. Using immunoSEQ multiplex PCR, the repertoire was profiled, and TCRdb retains in-frame clones only, with some absent. This table has 25,000 or so clones, nearly 55% appearing once. The treatment: treatment-naive control, cytoreductive nephrectomy. Sequences were derived from tumor tissue, sampled from a patient whose treatment was nephrectomy without radiotherapy. Every receptor here comes from a human donor with renal cell carcinoma.

V is TRBV5-6 and J is TRBJ1-1; D call uncertain. V was pared by 4 bases and J by 1 base, with 20 bases between. From germline, CDR1 is SGHDT and CDR2 YYEEEE. This CDR3 has 17 residues. The CDR3 DNA follows: TGTGCCAGCAGCCCAGAACCCCCCAATCGGGGGAACACTGAAGCTTTCTTT. This gives the protein CASSPEPPNRGNTEAFF.

The table lists this clone with a few counts. The V call is TRBV5-1, the J call TRBJ1-1, with D unresolved. With 4 bases removed from V and 1 base from J, the gap between germline ends came to 8 bases. The CDR3 contains 13 residues. Per germline, CDR1 SGHRS and CDR2 YFSETQ. The CDR3 DNA sequence: TGCGCCAGCAGCGTCCAAGCGAACACTGAAGCTTTCTTT. Its protein product is CASSVQANTEAFF. Complete variable domain (other parts from reference TRBV5-1 and TRBJ1-1): KAGVTQTPRYLIKTRGQQVTLSCSPISGHRSVSWYQQTPGQGLQFLFEYFSETQRNKGNFPGRFSGRQFSNSRSEMNVSTLELGDSALYLCASSVQANTEAFFGQGTRLTVV.

This chain links TRBV29-1 with TRBJ2-7; D possibly uses TRBD1 or TRBD2 (5 bases each). CDR3 length equals 11 residues. CDR1 and CDR2 from the germline V gene are SQVTM and ANQGSEA. V was trimmed by 4 bases and J by 12 bases, leaving 16 bases between them. The CDR3 DNA is TGCAGCGTTGGGGAGAGGGGCGTGGCGTACTTC. Translation gives CSVGERGVAYF.

The chain uses TRBV9 and TRBJ2-3; 10 nucleotides align to TRBD2. Germline loops: CDR1 SGDLS, CDR2 YYNGEE. J lost 2 bases, V lost 0 bases, and 6 bases had no gene match. The CDR3 extends over 17 amino acids. The CDR3 sequence is CASSVAASGGSTDTQYF. The CDR3 bases are TGTGCCAGCAGCGTAGCGGCTAGCGGGGGCTCCACAGATACGCAGTATTTT.

The chain links TRBV2 to TRBJ2-4, with TRBD1 matching 10 bases. V lost 4 bases, J lost 1 base, and 4 bases stayed unmatched. Germline CDR1 reads SNHLY; CDR2 reads FYNNEI. The CDR3 runs to 16 residues. The CDR3 sequence: CASSGDRGNAKNIQYF. Here the CDR3 DNA reads TGTGCCAGCAGTGGGGACAGGGGAAACGCCAAAAACATTCAGTACTTC.

This clone appeared a few times. The V and J genes are TRBV5-4 and TRBJ2-2, with D hard to call. Trimming left V 3 bases short and J 4 bases short, with 16 bases between. The length of the CDR3 is 16 residues. CDR1 is SGHNT, CDR2 YYREEE, per germline (reference sequence). CDR3 nucleotides: TGTGCCAGCAGCTCCGATCCAAGGGCAAGCACCGGGGAGCTGTTTTTT. Translated, it gives CASSSDPRASTGELFF.

This clone was seen a handful of times. The V and J genes are TRBV10-3 and TRBJ1-1; weak D call: TRBD1 (6 bases). V lost 11 bases to trimming and J lost 0 bases, with 13 bases between them. The germline CDR1 and CDR2 sequences are ENHRY and SYGVKD. The CDR3 extends over 13 amino acids. CDR3 DNA: TGTGCCCTAAAGGGGGGTCTGAACACTGAAGCTTTCTTT. It translates to CALKGGLNTEAFF.

The rearrangement joins TRBV7-2 to TRBJ1-1; 8 bases agree with TRBD1. CDR1 is SGHTA, CDR2 FQGNSA, per germline. The CDR3 runs 17 residues. Trimming cost V 4 bases and J 2 bases; bases outside gene matches: 12. The CDR3 is CASSYPRQGRKNTEAFF. Written as DNA, the CDR3 is TGTGCCAGCAGCTACCCCCGACAGGGGAGGAAAAACACTGAAGCTTTCTTT.

Comment on this clone: At one end, the junction sequence differs from germline, possibly due to a read error. This rearrangement joins TRBV7-2 to TRBJ1-6, with a possible D match to TRBD1 (6 bases). Germline V gives CDR1 SGHTA, CDR2 FQGNSA. This CDR3 has 15 residues. CDR3 region: CASSQGSSYNSPLHF. The CDR3 nucleotides read TGCGCCAGCAGCCAGGGGAGCTCCTATAATTCACCCCTCCACTTT.

This clone was detected ten times or more. The rearrangement joins TRBV18 to TRBJ1-3; TRBD1 aligns across 7 bases. This CDR3 spans 15 amino acids. The germline V gene has CDR1 KGHSH and CDR2 LQKENI. V gave up 4 bases and J gave up 5 bases; unmatched junction bases: 8. CDR3 protein: CASSRRDSDRNTIYF. The CDR3 DNA sequence: TGTGCCAGCTCACGCCGGGACAGTGACCGAAACACCATATATTTT.

This clone was counted a single time. The rearrangement joins TRBV5-1 to TRBJ1-2; the D gene is possibly TRBD1 (6 bases). The CDR3 totals 13 residues. The germline V gene has CDR1 SGHRS and CDR2 YFSETQ. With 0 bases removed from V and 8 bases from J, the gap between germline ends came to 11 bases. CDR3 nucleotide sequence: TGCGCCAGCAGCTTGGCACCAGGGGCCGGCTACACCTTC. Translation: CASSLAPGAGYTF. Combining the CDR3 with reference TRBV5-1 and TRBJ1-2 gives the whole variable domain KAGVTQTPRYLIKTRGQQVTLSCSPISGHRSVSWYQQTPGQGLQFLFEYFSETQRNKGNFPGRFSGRQFSNSRSEMNVSTLELGDSALYLCASSLAPGAGYTFGSGTRLTVV.

The chain employs TRBV7-9 and TRBJ2-7, with D unresolved. This CDR3 has 13 residues. Trimming pared 5 bases from V and 3 bases from J, leaving 11 bases between. Germline values: CDR1 SEHNR, CDR2 FQNEAQ (reference sequence). CDR3 residues: CASSADNYYEQYF. As DNA, the CDR3 is TGTGCCAGCAGCGCAGACAACTACTACGAGCAGTACTTC.

The rearrangement uses TRBV7-9 and TRBJ1-6, with 7 bases matching TRBD1. Germline CDR1 SEHNR, CDR2 FQNEAQ (reference sequence). Trimming at V came to 5 bases and at J to 8 bases, leaving 18 bases not matched to a gene. CDR3 size: 18 residues. The CDR3, as DNA: TGTGCCAGCAGCCACCGGCTCGGCTTTGGGGGGACAGATTCACCCCTCCACTTT. Protein: CASSHRLGFGGTDSPLHF.

V gene TRBV19 combines with J gene TRBJ1-2, with 8 bases matching TRBD1. The CDR3 length is 14 residues. V lost 4 bases to trimming and J lost 2 bases; unmatched junction nucleotides: 3. Germline CDR1 LNHDA, CDR2 SQIVND (reference sequence). The CDR3 DNA reads as TGTGCCAGTAGTAGGGGACAGGACAACTATGGCTACACCTTC. It yields the protein CASSRGQDNYGYTF.

The chain links TRBV27 to TRBJ1-3; D is possibly TRBD1 (5 bases). V was cut by 5 bases and J by 0 bases, with 14 bases left in between. CDR1 and CDR2 from the germline V gene are MNHEY and SMNVEV (reference sequence). The CDR3 loop spans 16 amino acids. CDR3 in DNA: TGTGCCAGCAGTCCACGGACACCTTACTCTGGAAACACCATATATTTT. Translated: CASSPRTPYSGNTIYF.

This chain links TRBV6-5 with TRBJ2-2, with D hard to call. V was clipped by 6 bases and J by 1 base, with 6 bases between them. CDR1 and CDR2 from the germline V gene are MNHEY and SVGAGI. The CDR3 extends over 13 amino acids. The CDR3 region is CASRTLNTGELFF. CDR3 nucleotides: TGTGCCAGCAGGACACTGAACACCGGGGAGCTGTTTTTT.

This clone was recorded many times. This chain uses TRBV29-1 with TRBJ2-7; TRBD1 matches 8 bases. Germline V gene lookup returns CDR1 SQVTM and CDR2 ANQGSEA. J lost 7 bases, V lost 5 bases, and 10 bases had no gene match. The CDR3 length is 13 residues. CDR3 sequence: CSVSGTGTFEQYF. CDR3 nucleotide sequence: TGCAGCGTTTCCGGGACAGGAACCTTTGAGCAGTACTTC.

V usage is TRBV5-1 and J usage is TRBJ2-3; D gene ambiguous. This CDR3 comprises 13 residues. Germline CDR1 and CDR2: SGHRS and YFSETQ. V lost 0 bases to trimming and J lost 4 bases, with 6 bases between them. This CDR3 is CASSLERADTQYF. CDR3 bases: TGCGCCAGCAGCTTGGAGAGAGCAGATACGCAGTATTTT.

The chain couples TRBV7-2 to TRBJ1-6; D is unclear. Germline assignment: CDR1 SGHTA and CDR2 FQGNSA. The CDR3 is 15 residues long. Trimming took 5 bases from V and 7 from J, leaving 15 bases between them. For the CDR3, the DNA is TGTGCCAGCAGCCCTACACAAGTCCCAAATTCACCCCTCCACTTT. Protein sequence: CASSPTQVPNSPLHF. Variable domain in full (rest from reference TRBV7-2 and TRBJ1-6): GAGVSQSPSNKVTEKGKDVELRCDPISGHTALYWYRQSLGQGLEFLIYFQGNSAPDKSGLPSDRFSAERTGGSVSTLTIQRTQQEDSAVYLCASSPTQVPNSPLHFGNGTRLTVT.

This clone was picked up a small number of times. V is TRBV30 and J is TRBJ2-3, with a weak D call TRBD2 (6 bases). Trimming removed 3 bases at V and 2 bases at J, with 9 bases between. In germline, CDR1 is GTSNPN, CDR2 SVGIG (reference sequence). This CDR3 has 13 residues. The CDR3 loop is CAWRDYITDTQYF. The CDR3, as DNA: TGTGCCTGGAGGGACTATATCACAGATACGCAGTATTTT.